These 4 T cell receptor beta chains were sequenced from one sample in a study of radiotherapy plus CTLA-4 blockade in lung cancer. TCRdb's copy holds only in-frame clones and misses some; the assay was immunoSEQ multiplex PCR. The sample includes more than 95,000 clones, under 85% of them seen just once. The specimen comprised peripheral blood, sampled from a patient treated with radiotherapy plus ipilimumab. The receptors here all came from a human donor with non-small cell lung cancer who had a partial response to radiotherapy plus ipilimumab. Some clones in this sample may be carry-over from other donors' samples.

V usage is TRBV7-2 and J usage is TRBJ2-1, with D perhaps TRBD1 (5 bases). V was shortened by 1 base and J by 10 bases, with 14 bases between the two germline ends. Germline V CDR1 and CDR2: SGHTA, FQGNSA. The CDR3 contains 14 residues. CDR3: CASSLGGRRMEQFF. CDR3 sequence (DNA): TGTGCCAGCAGCTTAGGGGGCCGGAGAATGGAGCAGTTCTTC.

The CDR3: CASTAGGGFFEQFF. The CDR3 bases are TGTGCCAGCACCGCCGGGGGGGGTTTCTTTGAGCAGTTCTTC. The V and J genes are TRBV7-9 and TRBJ2-1; 8 bases agree with TRBD2. The CDR3 is 14 amino acids. Germline V gene sequence: CDR1 SEHNR, CDR2 FQNEAQ (reference sequence). V gave up 7 bases and J gave up 9 bases; unmatched junction bases: 11. Based on the CDR3 plus reference TRBV7-9 and TRBJ2-1, the full variable domain is DTGVSQNPRHKITKRGQNVTFRCDPISEHNRLYWYRQTLGQGPEFLTYFQNEAQLEKSRLLSDRFSAERPKGSFSTLEIQRTEQGDSAMYLCASTAGGGFFEQFFGPGTRLTVL.

The rearrangement links TRBV9 to TRBJ2-1; 12 nucleotides match TRBD2. The CDR3 is 22 residues long. The junction had 29 bases not matched to a gene; V was cut back by 4 bases and J by 9 bases. Germline V CDR1 and CDR2: SGDLS, YYNGEE. Written as DNA, the CDR3 is TGTGCCAGCAGCCCCATCTCGGCCATCTCAAGGGTGGGGACTAGCGGGTCTATTGAGCAGTTCTTC. Translating it yields CASSPISAISRVGTSGSIEQFF.

This clone was detected once. The rearrangement links TRBV4-2 to TRBJ1-3, with D unresolved. This CDR3 region has 16 residues. V lost 2 bases to trimming and J lost 5 bases, with 16 bases between them. Germline V gene data show CDR1 as LGHNA and CDR2 as YNFKEQ. The CDR3 loop reads CASSQPPGGTRNTIYF. For the CDR3, the DNA is TGTGCCAGCAGCCAACCACCAGGAGGTACTCGAAACACCATATATTTT.